The 6 T cell receptor beta chains presented below share a single source sample, sequenced in a study of patients and donors after allogeneic stem cell transplantation. TCRdb ran MiXCR on the RT-PCR reads and lists one entry per CDR3 protein. The sample records hundreds of thousands of distinct CDR3 sequences, more than 15% being singletons. Sequencing was done on a sample of blood, either unsorted or a sorted T cell fraction (not recorded which). All receptors derive from a human donor who was either an allogeneic HSCT recipient or a stem cell or donor lymphocyte infusion donor (not recorded which). It is not recorded whose cells these are; they may come from a transplant donor.

This clonotype was picked up a small number of times. V usage is TRBV28 and J usage is TRBJ2-7, with D perhaps given as TRBD1 or TRBD2 (5 bases each). Germline V gene data show CDR1 as MDHEN and CDR2 as SYDVKM. Trimming shortened V by 5 bases and J by 0 bases, and 20 bases separated the two germline ends. There are 17 residues in the CDR3. CDR3 sequence: CASSTRSWTKSSYEQYF. DNA of the CDR3: TGTGCCAGCAGTACTAGGTCCTGGACAAAGAGCTCCTACGAGCAGTACTTC.

The chain combines TRBV11-1 with TRBJ2-1; 12 positions match TRBD2. The CDR3 runs 19 residues. CDR1 and CDR2 (germline): SGHAT, FQDESV (reference sequence). V shed 5 bases and J 0 bases; nucleotides not matched to a gene: 11. Here the CDR3 DNA reads TGTGCCAGCAGCATCGGACTAGCGGGAAGGCTTAGCTCCTACAATGAGCAGTTCTTC. Translated, it gives CASSIGLAGRLSSYNEQFF.

This clonotype was counted ten times or more. The chain carries TRBV12-3 or TRBV12-4 and TRBJ2-2, with D hard to call. The germline V and J ends were trimmed by 7 bases and 6 bases, with 15 bases remaining between them. The CDR3 contains 14 residues. DNA of the CDR3: TGTGCCAGCACCCACAGTGGCGGCGCCGGGGAGCTGTTTTTT. Translation: CASTHSGGAGELFF.

This clonotype was seen more than once but under ten times. The chain has TRBV3-1 and TRBJ2-3; TRBD2 matches at 7 bases. Germline CDR1 is LGHDT and CDR2 is YNNKEL (reference sequence). This CDR3 spans 17 amino acids. Germline trimming cut 4 bases from V and 3 bases from J; bases unmatched to any gene: 13. This chain's CDR3 is CASSPRLAGGMTDTQYF. In DNA form, the CDR3 reads TGTGCCAGCAGCCCACGACTAGCTGGCGGGATGACAGATACGCAGTATTTT.

This sequence joins TRBV7-9 and TRBJ1-1; TRBD1 is a possible D gene (5 bases). The V end lost 7 bases, the J end lost 7 bases, and 10 bases lay between the germline ends. CDR3 length equals 11 residues. CDR1 and CDR2 from the germline V gene are SEHNR and FQNEAQ (reference sequence). Here the CDR3 DNA reads TGTGCCAGCAATCGGGACGGTGAAGCTTTCTTT. This sequence encodes CASNRDGEAFF.

In this sample, this clonotype turned up a few times. The rearrangement uses TRBV5-1 and TRBJ2-1; no reliable D call. The CDR3 is 14 residues long. The germline gives CDR1 SGHRS, CDR2 YFSETQ. V was pared by 3 bases and J by 4 bases, with 11 bases between. CDR3 loop: CASSSYVLYNEQFF. The CDR3 DNA follows: TGCGCCAGCAGCTCCTACGTATTATACAATGAGCAGTTCTTC.